One and the same sample provided the 14 T cell receptor beta chains below, sequenced in a study of neoadjuvant nivolumab and ipilimumab in lung cancer. Sequencing used immunoSEQ multiplex PCR; TCRdb keeps in-frame clones, though not all of them. This sample has 2,500 to 4,000 clones, with over 75% found just once. Specimen: tumor tissue, collected after neoadjuvant nivolumab, alone or with ipilimumab, at or shortly before surgery. The receptors were gathered from an adult with non-small cell lung cancer.

This chain joins TRBV30 and TRBJ2-7; TRBD2 aligns across 11 bases. Germline lookup yields CDR1 GTSNPN and CDR2 SVGIG (reference sequence). The CDR3 sequence is 16 residues long. The V and J ends lost 7 bases and 4 bases, in that order; junction bases with no gene match: 15. The CDR3 DNA sequence: TGTGCCTCACAAGTCCCGACTAGCGGGACTCTATACGAGCAGTACTTC. Amino acid sequence: CASQVPTSGTLYEQYF.

This chain links TRBV6-6 with TRBJ2-2; 8 nucleotides match TRBD1. Germline-derived CDR1 and CDR2 are MNHNY and SVGAGI (reference sequence). Unmatched junction bases numbered 8, after V lost 5 bases and J lost 6 bases. The CDR3 is 15 residues long. The CDR3 protein is CASSPTGGSAGELFF. CDR3 DNA: TGTGCCAGCAGTCCCACAGGGGGTTCGGCCGGGGAGCTGTTTTTT.

This clone was detected once. The chain recombines TRBV5-6 with TRBJ2-2; D might be TRBD2 (6 bases). In germline, CDR1 is SGHDT, CDR2 YYEEEE. V lost 4 bases and J lost 5, with 15 bases in between. This CDR3 is 15 amino acids long. CDR3 bases: TGTGCCAGCAGCCTCTTCGGGGACTCTACCGGGGAGCTGTTTTTT. Its protein product is CASSLFGDSTGELFF.

The gene calls are TRBV23-1 and TRBJ2-5; no clear D. TRBV23-1 is known as an ORF, though its function is uncertain. The CDR3 loop spans 13 amino acids. V was trimmed by 5 bases and J by 2 bases, leaving 9 bases between them. CDR3 bases: TGCGCCAGCAGTACTCCGGCACAAGAGACCCAGTACTTC. The encoded protein is CASSTPAQETQYF.

The genes are TRBV11-3 and TRBJ2-1; D perhaps matches TRBD2 (5 bases). CDR1 and CDR2 (germline): SGHNT, YENEEA. V was pared by 5 bases and J by 4 bases, with 15 bases between. This CDR3 has 15 residues. DNA of the CDR3: TGTGCCAGCAGCCCTGGAGGACGGCAATACAATGAGCAGTTCTTC. Residues: CASSPGGRQYNEQFF.

The gene calls are TRBV5-1 and TRBJ2-6, with D possibly matching TRBD2 (7 bases). CDR1 and CDR2 (germline): SGHRS, YFSETQ. The CDR3 runs 14 residues. Trimming cost V 10 bases and J 4 bases, with 15 bases left between them. CDR3 amino acids: CASRGAAGANVLTF. Written as DNA, the CDR3 is TGCGCCTCTCGGGGGGCGGCCGGGGCCAACGTCCTGACTTTC.

V is TRBV7-9 and J is TRBJ1-5, with TRBD1 identical over 7 bases. The CDR3 is made up of 14 amino acids. Germline lookup yields CDR1 SEHNR and CDR2 FQNEAQ (reference sequence). V lost 5 bases, J lost 2 bases, and 3 bases stayed unmatched. CDR3 DNA: TGTGCCAGCAGCCTCGGACAGGGCAATCAGCCCCAGCATTTT. It specifies CASSLGQGNQPQHF.

The chain carries TRBV29-1 and TRBJ1-1; weak D call: TRBD1 (5 bases). Trimming removed 5 bases at V and 8 bases at J, with 18 bases between. In germline, CDR1 is SQVTM, CDR2 ANQGSEA. This CDR3 has 13 residues. In DNA, the CDR3 is TGCAGCGTTTCTTCAATGGGGGGTTTAGAAGCTTTCTTT. Encoded protein: CSVSSMGGLEAFF.

This sequence joins TRBV6-5 and TRBJ2-3; D might be TRBD2 (6 bases). CDR1 is MNHEY and CDR2 is SVGAGI in the germline V gene. V lost 1 base and J 1 base, leaving 9 bases between the germline ends. This CDR3 is built from 15 residues. Here the CDR3 DNA reads TGTGCCAGCAGTTACTTGGGACTCGGCACAGATACGCAGTATTTT. Residues: CASSYLGLGTDTQYF.

This clone was recorded once. The chain recombines TRBV6-1 with TRBJ1-2, with D maybe TRBD1 (6 bases). The V gene's germline CDR1 is MNHNS and CDR2 SASEGT. Trimming took 3 bases from V and 0 from J, leaving 20 bases between them. CDR3 size: 18 residues. The CDR3 region has the DNA TGTGCCAGCAGTGAGGGGTTTAAAGGGACAACCTCTAACTATGGCTACACCTTC. Amino acids: CASSEGFKGTTSNYGYTF.

The V and J genes are TRBV5-5 and TRBJ2-7, with D possibly being TRBD1 (6 bases). With 4 bases removed from V and 2 bases from J, the gap between germline ends came to 10 bases. Germline CDR1 is SGHKS and CDR2 is YYEKEE (reference sequence). The CDR3 is 13 amino acids. The CDR3 loop is CASSLDRPYEQYF. The CDR3 coding sequence is TGTGCCAGCAGCCTCGACAGGCCCTACGAGCAGTACTTC.

V gene TRBV19 combines with J gene TRBJ2-1; 7 bases fit TRBD2. V gave up 5 bases and J gave up 5 bases; unmatched junction bases: 9. This CDR3 is built from 15 residues. Germline V lookup: CDR1 LNHDA, CDR2 SQIVND (reference sequence). For the CDR3, the DNA is TGTGCCAGTAGTTACCCGGGGACTACTAACAATGAGCAGTTCTTC. This gives the protein CASSYPGTTNNEQFF.

The CDR3 spells CSVTPSGGNTEAFF. The CDR3 nucleotides read TGCAGCGTAACCCCGAGCGGAGGGAACACTGAAGCTTTCTTT. The V and J genes are TRBV29-1 and TRBJ1-1; D not resolved. Trimming pared 6 bases from V and 1 base from J, leaving 15 bases between. This CDR3 is built from 14 residues. CDR1 and CDR2 from the germline V gene are SQVTM and ANQGSEA.

The chain couples TRBV4-1 to TRBJ1-1; 8 bases fit TRBD1. The CDR3 is 14 amino acids. CDR1 MGHRA and CDR2 YSYEKL come from the germline V gene. V lost 4 bases to trimming and J lost 2 bases; unmatched junction nucleotides: 3. Written as DNA, the CDR3 is TGCGCCAGCAGCCGGACAGGGAGTAACACTGAAGCTTTCTTT. Translation: CASSRTGSNTEAFF.